This T cell receptor beta chain was profiled in a study of control samples from healthy donors and cancer patients. This clone was detected once. Here immunoSEQ multiplex PCR was the method, and the copy in TCRdb shows in-frame clones only, minus some. Of some 74,000 clones in the sample, about 88% were seen once. This CDR3 contains 17 residues. Per germline, CDR1 LNHDA and CDR2 SQIVND (reference sequence). Trimming stripped 1 base from V and 1 base from J, with 15 bases between. This receptor was taken from a woman in her forties or fifties in good health. This rearrangement joins TRBV19 to TRBJ2-3; D remains unclear. The sequenced sample was blood. CDR3 sequence (DNA): TGTGCCAGTAGTATAGGACCCGAAAACGGCGGCACAGATACGCAGTATTTT. Its translation: CASSIGPENGGTDTQYF.